This T cell receptor beta chain was recovered during a study of blood T cells in healthy people across ages. This clonotype was seen a handful of times. Peripheral blood was drawn, around 9.5 milliliters per donor. Germline V gene data show CDR1 as SGHDT and CDR2 as YYEEEE. The CDR3 sequence is 14 residues long. V lost 4 bases and J 11 bases, leaving 21 bases between the germline ends. Then a second PCR, running roughly 7 to 11 cycles, was carried out with a sample-barcoded 5' primer and a J-beta primer mix. TCRdb independently ran MiXCR on the 5' RACE reads; one entry per CDR3 protein. The sample contains more than 750,000 distinct CDR3 sequences, almost 30% of which appear only once. These data were also reused for a study on T cells of mothers and their children. In that study: Compared with unrelated pairs, related mother-child pairs had slightly higher, non-significant overlap.

The sample taken for sequencing was blood. The rearrangement joins TRBV5-6 to TRBJ1-1; the D gene is possibly TRBD1 (6 bases). This clonotype was obtained from a woman in her thirties or forties in good health. CDR3 coding DNA: TGTGCCAGCAGCACGACCGGGACACCACGAGGGGCTTTCTTT. Amino acids: CASSTTGTPRGAFF.